Given below is one T cell receptor (beta chain) in context. Its target is unknown. The sample comes from a study of cytomegalovirus exposure and HLA in healthy donors. Whole-study results and caveats: The listing of roughly 160 TCR beta chains classed them as cytomegalovirus-associated.

Donors in the study were healthy people who gave bone marrow. Donors counted as nominally healthy when sampled, yet unrecorded immune exposures were likely. PCR primers comprised 60 Vbeta and 13 Jbeta primers. The table came from immunoSEQ multiplex PCR; TCRdb's copy has only in-frame clones and leaves some out. Seen here are about 100,000 clones, about 80% observed once, and the top ten hold about 4%. This sequence originates from a man aged 35-49 years in good health and CMV-seronegative. The sequenced sample consisted of PBMCs.

CDR3 DNA sequence: TGTGCCAGCAATGTCGGACGGCAGGGGGGTTCACCCCTCCACTTT. It codes for CASNVGRQGGSPLHF. The chain recombines TRBV2 with TRBJ1-6; 7 positions agree with TRBD1. This CDR3 is built from 15 residues. Per the germline V gene, CDR1 is SNHLY and CDR2 is FYNNEI. The V gene end was trimmed by 7 bases and the J gene end by 9 bases; junction bases not matched to a gene: 12. Full variable domain (missing parts from reference TRBV2 and TRBJ1-6): EPEVTQTPSHQVTQMGQEVILRCVPISNHLYFYWYRQILGQKVEFLVSFYNNEISEKSEIFDDQFSVERPDGSNFTLKIRSTKLEDSAMYFCASNVGRQGGSPLHFGNGTRLTVT.